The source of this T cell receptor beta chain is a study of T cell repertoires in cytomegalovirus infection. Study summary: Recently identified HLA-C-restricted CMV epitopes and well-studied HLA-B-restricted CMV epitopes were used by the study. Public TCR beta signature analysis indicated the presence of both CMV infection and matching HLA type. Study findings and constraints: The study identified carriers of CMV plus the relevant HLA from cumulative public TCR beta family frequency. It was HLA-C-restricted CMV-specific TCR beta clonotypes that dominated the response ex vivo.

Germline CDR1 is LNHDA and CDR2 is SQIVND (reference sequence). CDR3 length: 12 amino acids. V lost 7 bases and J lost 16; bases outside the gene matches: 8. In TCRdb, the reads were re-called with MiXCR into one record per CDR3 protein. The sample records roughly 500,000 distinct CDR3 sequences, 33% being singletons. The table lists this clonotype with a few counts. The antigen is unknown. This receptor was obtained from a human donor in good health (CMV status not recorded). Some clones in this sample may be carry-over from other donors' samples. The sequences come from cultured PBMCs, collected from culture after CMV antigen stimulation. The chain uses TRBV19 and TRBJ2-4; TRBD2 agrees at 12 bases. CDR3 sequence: CASTGTSGLKYF. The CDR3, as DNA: TGTGCCAGTACTGGGACTAGCGGGCTGAAATACTTC. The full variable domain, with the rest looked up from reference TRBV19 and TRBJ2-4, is DGGITQSPKYLFRKEGQNVTLSCEQNLNHDAMYWYRQDPGQGLRLIYYSQIVNDFQKGDIAEGYSVSREKKESFPLTVTSAQKNPTAFYLCASTGTSGLKYFGAGTRLSVL.